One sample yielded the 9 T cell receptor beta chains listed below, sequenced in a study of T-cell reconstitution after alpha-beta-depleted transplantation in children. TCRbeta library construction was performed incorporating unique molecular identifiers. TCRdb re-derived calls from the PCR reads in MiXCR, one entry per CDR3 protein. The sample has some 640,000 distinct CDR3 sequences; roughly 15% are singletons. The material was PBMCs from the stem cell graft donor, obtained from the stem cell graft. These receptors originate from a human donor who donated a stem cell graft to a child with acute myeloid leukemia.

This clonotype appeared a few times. The CDR3, as DNA: TGTGCCAGCAGCGGTCGGGACAGGGGTAGCTACGAGCAGTACTTC. This codes for CASSGRDRGSYEQYF. The V gene is TRBV9, the J gene TRBJ2-7; 10 nucleotides match TRBD1. The V gene end was trimmed by 3 bases and the J gene end by 3 bases; junction bases not matched to a gene: 6. Looked up from germline, CDR1 is SGDLS and CDR2 is YYNGEE. The length of the CDR3 is 15 residues.

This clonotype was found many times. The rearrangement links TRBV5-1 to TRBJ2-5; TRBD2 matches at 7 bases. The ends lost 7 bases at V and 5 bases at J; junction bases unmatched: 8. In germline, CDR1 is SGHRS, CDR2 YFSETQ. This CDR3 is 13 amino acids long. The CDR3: CASQTGLGETQYF. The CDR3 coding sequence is TGCGCCAGCCAAACCGGACTAGGGGAGACCCAGTACTTC.

The CDR3 here is CASSLEGAVWKDTQYF. The CDR3 DNA is TGTGCCAGCAGTTTAGAGGGGGCTGTTTGGAAAGATACGCAGTATTTT. The chain combines TRBV27 with TRBJ2-3, with 7 bases aligning to TRBD1. Germline loops: CDR1 MNHEY, CDR2 SMNVEV (reference sequence). This CDR3 is 16 amino acids long. The J segment lost 5 bases and the V segment lost 2 bases, leaving 10 bases of the junction unmatched.

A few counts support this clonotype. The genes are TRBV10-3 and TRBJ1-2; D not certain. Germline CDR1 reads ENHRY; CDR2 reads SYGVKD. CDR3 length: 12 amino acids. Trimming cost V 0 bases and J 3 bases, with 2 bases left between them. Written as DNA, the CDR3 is TGTGCCATCAGTGAGTCTGACTATGGCTACACCTTC. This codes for CAISESDYGYTF.

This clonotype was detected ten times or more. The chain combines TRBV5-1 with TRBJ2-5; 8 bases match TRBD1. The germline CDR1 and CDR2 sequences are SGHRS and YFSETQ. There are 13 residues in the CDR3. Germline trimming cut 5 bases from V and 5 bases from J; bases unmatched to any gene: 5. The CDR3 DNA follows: TGCGCCAGCAGTCCGGACAGGGTGGAGACCCAGTACTTC. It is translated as CASSPDRVETQYF.

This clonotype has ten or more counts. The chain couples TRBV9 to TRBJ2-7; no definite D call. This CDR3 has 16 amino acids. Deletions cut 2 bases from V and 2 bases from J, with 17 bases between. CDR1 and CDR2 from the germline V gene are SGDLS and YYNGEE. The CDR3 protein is CASSVRETMPPYEQYF. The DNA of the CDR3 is TGTGCCAGCAGCGTGAGAGAGACGATGCCGCCCTACGAGCAGTACTTC.

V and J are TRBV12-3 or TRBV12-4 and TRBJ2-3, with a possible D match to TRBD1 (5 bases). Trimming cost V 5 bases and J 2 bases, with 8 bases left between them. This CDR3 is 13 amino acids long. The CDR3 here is CASSPTVTDTQYF. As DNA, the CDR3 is TGTGCCAGCAGTCCGACAGTCACAGATACGCAGTATTTT.

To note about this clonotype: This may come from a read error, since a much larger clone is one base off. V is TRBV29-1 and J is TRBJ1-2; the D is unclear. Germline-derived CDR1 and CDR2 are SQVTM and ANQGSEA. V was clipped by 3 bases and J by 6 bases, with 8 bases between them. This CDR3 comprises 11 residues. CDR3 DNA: TGCAGCGTTGACTTGAGGAATGGCTACACCTTC. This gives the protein CSVDLRNGYTF.

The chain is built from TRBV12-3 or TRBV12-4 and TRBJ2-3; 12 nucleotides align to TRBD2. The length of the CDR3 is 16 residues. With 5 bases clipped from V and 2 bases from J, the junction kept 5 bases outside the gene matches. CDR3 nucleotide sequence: TGTGCCAGCAGTATCCTAGCGGGGGGGTTCACAGATACGCAGTATTTT. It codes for CASSILAGGFTDTQYF.